A selection of T cell receptor beta chains follows, all from one sample in a study of patients and donors after allogeneic stem cell transplantation. In TCRdb, the RT-PCR reads were re-called with MiXCR into one record per CDR3 protein. The sample carries approximately 61,000 distinct CDR3 sequences, 13% recorded once. The sample was blood, either unsorted or a sorted T cell fraction (not recorded which). The receptor source for this set is a human donor who was either an allogeneic HSCT recipient or a stem cell or donor lymphocyte infusion donor (not recorded which). It is not recorded whose cells these are; they may come from a transplant donor. Each CDR3 is given without its conserved first and last residue.

j_call v_call cdr3_aa
TRBJ1-2 TRBV29-1 SVGSRFYGYT
TRBJ1-2 TRBV12-3/TRBV12-4 ASMWRDKDYGYT
TRBJ1-5 TRBV5-1 ASSLWGNRADQPQH
TRBJ2-1 TRBV15 ATSSVDRGTVNEQF
TRBJ1-4 TRBV7-2 ASSLGVREKLF
TRBJ1-2 TRBV5-1 ASSSTGLGLYGYT
TRBJ2-7 TRBV7-6 ASSQRLAGALSYEQY
TRBJ2-7 TRBV4-1 ASSIRAVLNYEQY
TRBJ1-1 TRBV6-5 ASSYGDSTEAF
TRBJ1-1 TRBV18 ASSPPGGGGTEAF
TRBJ2-7 TRBV20-1 SATGSGWKSSYEQY
TRBJ1-6 TRBV5-6 ASSLRQGALLNSPLH
TRBJ2-4 TRBV5-1 AFPARSKNIQY
TRBJ2-7 TRBV12-3/TRBV12-4 ASSLVVYEQY
TRBJ2-3 TRBV10-3 ARRRGPTDTQY
TRBJ2-3 TRBV11-2 ASSPSPRTSGDLTDTQY
TRBJ1-1 TRBV4-2 ASSQEREAF
TRBJ2-7 TRBV29-1 SVGGLAGGYEQY
TRBJ2-7 TRBV2 ASSEVQGLAGSHYEQY
TRBJ2-7 TRBV3-1 ASSDGTSASYEQY
TRBJ1-3 TRBV30 AWSILTPGNTIY
TRBJ2-7 TRBV10-1 ASSDPGFEQY
TRBJ1-2 TRBV6-5 ASTPWAGELHYGYT
TRBJ2-2 TRBV13 ASSFPSAGKPNTGELF
TRBJ2-5 TRBV12-3/TRBV12-4 ASSKIRLDRGRETQY
TRBJ2-7 TRBV29-1 SVELVGGDYEQY
TRBJ2-3 TRBV19 ASSWLDGSTDTQY
TRBJ1-2 TRBV24-1 ATSEGPLYGYT
TRBJ2-5 TRBV12-3/TRBV12-4 ASSKTLAQY
TRBJ1-1 TRBV10-1 ASKDTNTEAF
TRBJ2-7 TRBV5-6 ASYPGQGIVEQY
TRBJ2-5 TRBV6-5 ASRRGLETQY
TRBJ2-3 TRBV10-2 ASKRAGAADTQY
TRBJ2-1 TRBV3-1 ASSHATGLSSYNEQF
TRBJ2-7 TRBV12-3/TRBV12-4 ASSFRVGYPTTYEQY
TRBJ1-2 TRBV5-1 ASSYLDSLVYGYT
TRBJ2-1 TRBV20-1 SASDSAVFSYNEQF
TRBJ2-1 TRBV24-1 ATSDPGQGYNEQF
TRBJ2-2 TRBV5-1 ASSLLALDYTGELF
TRBJ1-4 TRBV18 ASSPVLLRNEKLF
TRBJ2-5 TRBV3-1 ASSQVGDYQETQY
TRBJ1-2 TRBV18 ASSPDRSNYGYT
TRBJ2-7 TRBV5-1 ASSSRDGSYEQY
TRBJ2-3 TRBV7-9 ASSLQGRGPTQY
TRBJ2-1 TRBV24-1 ATSSPASGNNEQF
TRBJ2-7 TRBV6-5 ASSPFDNYEQY
TRBJ1-4 TRBV10-3 AISDRVGELF
TRBJ1-2 TRBV7-9 ASSPQTLYGYT
TRBJ2-3 TRBV5-1 ASRTPTDTQY
TRBJ2-5 TRBV5-6 ASSLERTGYAETQY
TRBJ1-4 TRBV12-3/TRBV12-4 ASSFNGLWEKLF
TRBJ2-7 TRBV9 ASRPTGGHEQY
TRBJ1-5 TRBV7-9 ASSLESTDQPQH
TRBJ1-1 TRBV7-6 ASSPTPPGTEAF
TRBJ2-7 TRBV3-1 ASSLGTSGRYEQY
TRBJ1-2 TRBV13 ASREAGTGGSYGYT
TRBJ2-7 TRBV10-3 AISDLLAKTGAASYEQY